A selection of T cell receptor beta chains follows, all from one sample in a study of T cells in Graves' hyperthyroidism and ophthalmopathy. MiXCR was run by TCRdb on the multiplex PCR reads, yielding one entry per CDR3 protein. The sample lists about 400,000 distinct CDR3 sequences, about 15% occurring once. The sequencing input was blood. The receptor set was obtained from a woman aged 25-40 years with Graves' hyperthyroidism. Each CDR3 is given with its conserved first and last residue. Each record gives: D gene, V gene, clone size, J gene, CDR3 protein, CDR3 DNA. A D gene is named only where the DNA matches it firmly. Size is stated for part of the rows, as once, few or many counts, or as a class when the clone is expanded.

.	TRBV7-8	many	TRBJ1-5	CASSLVGVQPQHF	TGTGCCAGCAGCTTAGTTGGGGTTCAGCCCCAGCATTTT
.	TRBV6-1	.	TRBJ1-3	CASSEHRASGNTIYF	TGTGCCAGCAGTGAGCACAGAGCCTCTGGAAACACCATATATTTT
.	TRBV28	.	TRBJ1-2	CASSFSGIRSNYGYTF	TGTGCCAGCAGTTTCTCGGGGATACGGTCTAACTATGGCTACACCTTC
.	TRBV11-2	.	TRBJ2-3	CASSQEYIGRPNTQYF	TGTGCCAGCAGCCAAGAGTATATCGGCCGGCCCAATACGCAGTATTTT
TRBD1	TRBV2	few	TRBJ2-4	CASSGDRIAKNIQYF	TGTGCCAGCAGTGGGGACAGAATAGCCAAAAACATTCAGTACTTC
.	TRBV12-3/TRBV12-4	many	TRBJ2-7	CASTPGGEQYF	TGTGCCAGCACCCCTGGGGGCGAGCAGTACTTC
TRBD2	TRBV10-3	.	TRBJ2-1	CATRLAAYNEQFF	TGTGCCACAAGACTAGCGGCCTACAATGAGCAGTTCTTC
TRBD1	TRBV28	many	TRBJ1-1	CASQSGGVLDEAFF	TGTGCCAGTCAATCAGGGGGCGTCTTGGATGAAGCTTTCTTT
TRBD2	TRBV11-2	many	TRBJ2-5	CASSSLAGGLQETQYF	TGTGCCAGCAGTTCACTAGCGGGAGGCCTCCAAGAGACCCAGTACTTC
TRBD2	TRBV11-2	few	TRBJ2-4	CASSPNSGGTNIQYF	TGTGCCAGCAGCCCAAACTCGGGGGGAACAAACATTCAGTACTTC
.	TRBV3-1	few	TRBJ1-3	CASSQYGTIGNTIYF	TGTGCCAGCAGCCAATACGGGACGATTGGAAACACCATATATTTT
.	TRBV30	many	TRBJ1-4	CAWSVRANEKLFF	TGTGCCTGGAGTGTAAGGGCAAATGAAAAACTGTTTTTT
TRBD2	TRBV18	many	TRBJ2-1	CASSPTSIGSNEQFF	TGTGCCAGCTCACCGACTAGCATAGGGTCCAATGAGCAGTTCTTC
.	TRBV9	.	TRBJ1-1	CASSVGRGGDTEAFF	TGTGCCAGCAGCGTAGGGCGCGGGGGAGACACTGAAGCTTTCTTT
.	TRBV5-1	many	TRBJ2-7	CASSTQGFNEQYF	TGCGCCAGCAGCACACAGGGTTTCAACGAGCAGTACTTC
.	TRBV4-2	few	TRBJ2-3	CASSQPPSADTQYF	TGTGCCAGCAGCCAACCCCCCAGCGCCGATACGCAGTATTTT
.	TRBV29-1	.	TRBJ2-1	CSVDSQRVYNEQFF	TGCAGCGTTGATAGCCAGCGAGTATACAATGAGCAGTTCTTC
.	TRBV28	.	TRBJ2-7	CASSFWGALGYEQYF	TGTGCCAGCAGTTTTTGGGGGGCGCTTGGATACGAGCAGTACTTC
.	TRBV10-3	.	TRBJ1-2	CATQREGTYGYTF	TGTGCCACCCAGCGAGAGGGGACCTATGGCTACACCTTC
TRBD1	TRBV6-1	few	TRBJ2-3	CASSPAGTDTDTQYF	TGTGCCAGCAGCCCGGCCGGGACAGACACAGATACGCAGTATTTT
.	TRBV5-5	few	TRBJ1-2	CASSVLQGNYGYTF	TGTGCCAGCAGCGTACTCCAGGGTAACTATGGCTACACCTTC
TRBD2	TRBV5-1	many	TRBJ2-2	CASSFGLAGGSNTGELFF	TGCGCCAGCAGCTTTGGACTAGCGGGAGGTTCGAACACCGGGGAGCTGTTTTTT
.	TRBV30	.	TRBJ1-6	CAWTQGFYSPLHF	TGTGCCTGGACGCAGGGGTTTTATTCACCCCTCCACTTT
.	TRBV19	.	TRBJ2-5	CASSSSSQVRWGETQYF	TGTGCCAGTAGTTCCTCCTCACAGGTCAGGTGGGGAGAGACCCAGTACTTC
TRBD2	TRBV7-2	.	TRBJ2-2	CASSSPTGVAGVDTGELFF	TGTGCCAGCAGCTCCCCCACCGGGGTAGCGGGAGTTGACACCGGGGAGCTGTTTTTT
.	TRBV3-1	many	TRBJ2-1	CASSQGKVSGPYNEQFF	TGTGCCAGCAGCCAAGGTAAGGTGAGCGGACCATACAATGAGCAGTTCTTC
.	TRBV7-9	few	TRBJ2-7	CASSFSPGGEQYF	TGTGCCAGCAGCTTTTCTCCCGGGGGCGAGCAGTACTTC
.	TRBV5-6	.	TRBJ2-5	CASSLPSGETQYF	TGTGCCAGCAGCTTGCCCTCGGGGGAGACCCAGTACTTC
.	TRBV3-1	few	TRBJ2-3	CASSQEVYTDTQYF	TGTGCCAGCAGCCAAGAAGTGTATACAGATACGCAGTATTTT
.	TRBV11-2	many	TRBJ1-1	CASSPRIGGDTEAFF	TGTGCCAGCAGCCCAAGGATCGGCGGGGACACTGAAGCTTTCTTT
TRBD2	TRBV20-1	.	TRBJ2-2	CSAIQGSGRAVGELFF	TGCAGTGCTATACAAGGGAGCGGGAGGGCCGTCGGGGAGCTGTTTTTT
TRBD1	TRBV29-1	.	TRBJ2-1	CSVKTGQASYEQFF	TGCAGCGTCAAAACGGGACAGGCCTCCTACGAGCAGTTCTTC
.	TRBV11-2	.	TRBJ1-2	CASSPITGTEANYGYTF	TGTGCCAGCAGCCCTATAACGGGGACGGAAGCTAACTATGGCTACACCTTC
.	TRBV20-1	.	TRBJ1-2	CSASVRSGVNYGYTF	TGCAGTGCTAGTGTTCGGTCCGGGGTGAACTATGGCTACACCTTC
.	TRBV2	many	TRBJ2-1	CASNRISGNEQFF	TGTGCCAGCAATCGGATTTCAGGCAATGAGCAGTTCTTC
TRBD2	TRBV12-3/TRBV12-4	many	TRBJ2-1	CASSLEASGRGEQFF	TGTGCCAGCAGTTTAGAGGCTAGCGGGAGAGGTGAGCAGTTCTTC
.	TRBV15	.	TRBJ2-2	CATLPGKGTHTGELFF	TGTGCCACCCTTCCCGGCAAAGGGACTCACACCGGGGAGCTGTTTTTT
.	TRBV12-3/TRBV12-4	many	TRBJ1-5	CASSLGDTSNQPQHF	TGTGCCAGCAGTTTAGGGGACACGAGCAATCAGCCCCAGCATTTT
.	TRBV30	.	TRBJ1-2	CAWSVTGGAGYTF	TGTGCCTGGAGTGTAACCGGAGGGGCCGGCTACACCTTC
TRBD1	TRBV12-3/TRBV12-4	many	TRBJ2-5	CASSLQGAASETQYF	TGTGCCAGCAGCCTACAGGGGGCGGCCTCAGAGACCCAGTACTTC
.	TRBV4-1	.	TRBJ2-3	CASSQVPLLEQTDTQYF	TGCGCCAGCAGCCAAGTTCCCCTCCTAGAGCAAACAGATACGCAGTATTTT
.	TRBV5-1	few	TRBJ2-2	CASSLDGGELFF	TGCGCCAGCAGCTTGGACGGTGGGGAGCTGTTTTTT
.	TRBV4-1	.	TRBJ2-1	CASSQDGGSGRYNEQFF	TGCGCCAGCAGCCAAGATGGGGGGAGCGGACGCTACAATGAGCAGTTCTTC
TRBD1	TRBV4-1	few	TRBJ2-1	CASSHGEDRGGNNEQFF	TGCGCCAGCAGCCACGGTGAGGACAGGGGGGGTAACAATGAGCAGTTCTTC
.	TRBV14	.	TRBJ1-1	CASSQGALGAEAFF	TGTGCCAGCAGCCAAGGGGCCCTAGGCGCTGAAGCTTTCTTT
.	TRBV19	few	TRBJ1-5	CASSMVGNQPQHF	TGTGCCAGTAGTATGGTGGGTAATCAGCCCCAGCATTTT
.	TRBV18	few	TRBJ1-3	CASSPQDPGNTIYF	TGTGCCAGCTCACCACAGGACCCCGGAAACACCATATATTTT
.	TRBV10-3	.	TRBJ1-6	CAISDGQGYNSPLHF	TGTGCCATCAGTGACGGTCAGGGCTATAATTCACCCCTCCACTTT
TRBD2	TRBV5-1	.	TRBJ2-7	CASSLAPLAGGFYEQYF	TGCGCCAGCAGCTTGGCCCCCTTAGCGGGAGGTTTCTACGAGCAGTACTTC
.	TRBV12-3/TRBV12-4	many	TRBJ2-1	CASSFSAMGEQFF	TGTGCCAGCAGTTTTTCCGCGATGGGGGAGCAGTTCTTC
.	TRBV7-9	once	TRBJ2-7	CASSSEDRGAYEQYF	TGTGCCAGCAGCTCAGAAGACAGAGGGGCCTACGAGCAGTACTTC
TRBD1	TRBV3-1	many	TRBJ1-6	CASSQRRTGRLNSPLHF	TGTGCCAGCAGCCAACGGAGGACAGGACGCCTGAATTCACCCCTCCACTTT
.	TRBV4-1	few	TRBJ2-2	CASSPHVGANTGELFF	TGCGCCAGCAGCCCTCACGTGGGGGCTAACACCGGGGAGCTGTTTTTT
TRBD1	TRBV20-1	.	TRBJ1-1	CSATGTGVRAFF	TGCAGTGCTACCGGGACAGGAGTAAGAGCTTTCTTT
TRBD2	TRBV11-2	few	TRBJ2-3	CASSFTSGISTDTQYF	TGTGCCAGCAGCTTTACTAGCGGGATTAGCACAGATACGCAGTATTTT
.	TRBV12-3/TRBV12-4	.	TRBJ2-2	CASSSLRGKNTGELFF	TGTGCCAGCAGTTCTCTCCGGGGGAAGAACACCGGGGAGCTGTTTTTT
.	TRBV6-1	many	TRBJ1-1	CASSEVVLTEAFF	TGTGCCAGCAGTGAAGTGGTATTGACTGAAGCTTTCTTT
.	TRBV28	.	TRBJ1-4	CASSPHRDQSNEKLFF	TGTGCCAGCAGCCCCCATAGGGATCAAAGTAATGAAAAACTGTTTTTT
.	TRBV11-2	many	TRBJ2-5	CASSLVAGETQYF	TGTGCCAGCAGCTTAGTTGCGGGGGAGACCCAGTACTTC
.	TRBV5-1	.	TRBJ2-4	CASSLEGGRSNIQYF	TGCGCCAGCAGCTTGGAGGGGGGAAGATCAAACATTCAGTACTTC